This entry is about one T cell receptor (beta chain). The data were taken from a study of shared clonotypes between healthy human individuals. CD45RO-negative, CCR7-selected cells formed the naive CD8 fraction, which excluded terminally differentiated effector memory CD45RA+ cells. All of the donors resided in Nashville, Tennessee, and each was a Caucasian adult. Generated by immunoSEQ multiplex PCR, the TCRdb table keeps only in-frame clones and is missing some. This sample has roughly 770,000 clones; about 96% occur once, and the top ten carry under 0.3%. The length of the CDR3 is 16 residues. With V trimmed by 0 bases and J by 4 bases, 5 bases remained unmatched. Germline V gene sequence: CDR1 MNHEY, CDR2 SVGAGI.

The J gene is TRBJ1-2, the V gene TRBV6-5, with 10 nucleotides matching TRBD1. The sample was naive CD8+ T cells sorted from blood. This receptor was identified in a man aged 25 to 40 in good health. The CDR3 DNA follows: TGTGCCAGCAGTTACTCGGGGGGACAGGGGAGCTATGGCTACACCTTC. This translates into CASSYSGGQGSYGYTF.